The T cell receptor beta chain under discussion was sequenced for a study of blood T cell repertoires in COVID-19. V lost 5 bases, J lost 3 bases, and 10 bases stayed unmatched. The V gene's germline CDR1 is SGHVS and CDR2 FQNEAQ. This CDR3 is 17 amino acids long. Only in-frame clones appear in the TCRdb table, and some are missing; sequencing was by immunoSEQ multiplex PCR. The sample lists 65,000 to 70,000 clones, roughly 84% occurring once. This chain uses TRBV7-8 with TRBJ1-5, with TRBD1 identical over 10 bases. The clonotype was recovered from a man in his fifties or sixties with acute or convalescent COVID-19. Source material: peripheral blood. In DNA form, the CDR3 reads TGTGCCAGCAGCGCAAGACAGGGGGCCCGAAACAATCAGCCCCAGCATTTT. Translated, it gives CASSARQGARNNQPQHF.